This TCR beta chain was recovered during a study of identical twins (dated by TCRdb to 2016 to 2018). For context, the study as a whole: The study deep-sequenced TCR alpha and beta repertoires from monozygotic twins, unrelated adults of various ages and cord blood to test whether fetal clonotypes persist. Replicate twin experiments were performed at different times using different library preparation protocols to rule out contamination.

CDR1 and CDR2, per the germline V gene, are SGHRS and YFSETQ. The CDR3 holds 12 amino acids from the cysteine to the phenylalanine. Only the CDR3 DNA stays, 36 bases, in frame from base 1. V lost 0 bases and J lost 13 bases; the stretch between them is 12 bases long. What the authors observed across the whole study: Invariant T cells such as MAIT and iNKT could partly confound zero-insertion analyses, though diverse VJ usage argued against this for most clonotypes. In monozygotic twins, out-of-frame TCR alpha sharing was systematically underestimated by recombination models, although the models agreed with sharing between unrelated individuals. Because the same donors could not be followed over many years, conclusions were based on cross-sectional statistical analysis. Abundant cord blood beta clonotypes had fewer insertions, young adult naive repertoires showed a similar but weaker trend, and memory repertoires showed no such trend. Compared with coincidental sharing between unrelated individuals, out-of-frame TCR alpha sequences shared between twins showed an excess of sequences with low generation probability. Excess twin sharing in beta out-of-frame sequences was weaker because fewer shared sequences lowered the signal-to-noise ratio.

All donors were healthy Caucasians. Library method: 5' RACE. Reads for this sample came from an Illumina HiSeq 2000. Template switching introduced a universal primer binding site; the final cDNA contained a unique molecular identifier, enabling accurate counting of TCR cDNA molecules. Specific primers in the conserved constant-segment region were used to synthesize first-strand cDNA for the TCR alpha and beta chains. Each cDNA library was double barcoded, with a SMART-Mk sample barcode plus Illumina barcodes, to control for contamination. TruSeq adapter sequences, together with Illumina sample barcodes, were added in two successive PCR steps. Sequencing of the TCR alpha and beta cDNA libraries was done on the Illumina HiSeq platform using custom primers. The authors' analysis ran thus. Unique molecular identifiers were extracted from raw reads with MiGEC, and CDR3 positions were determined with MiXCR. For each individual, recombination models were inferred using an EM algorithm with the repgenHMM and IGoR tools. Shared clonotype analysis was performed with the tcR package in R, normalizing sharing by the product of cloneset sizes. To study raw recombination without the effects of thymic and clonal selection, out-of-frame nonproductive sequences were analyzed. The public reads were reanalyzed by TCRdb: fastp trimming at Q25, MiXCR alignment, in-frame beta chains only. Every entry covers one CDR3 protein and lists the most common genes and DNA from its rows. What appears here as the V and J calls and clone size reflects TCRdb's work, not the paper's. In this sample the table shows 1.5 million to 2 million distinct CDR3 sequences, less than 40% of which occur a single time. The leading ten clones occupy approximately 0.29% of the sample.

As to this clonotype: The clone's antigen remains unknown. No much larger clone exists at a distance of one base, and base qualities are not known.

Sequencing was done on a sample of cord blood. This chain is built from TRBV5-1 and TRBJ2-3, with TRBD2 perhaps the D gene, on 6 matching bases. This receptor was obtained from a newborn girl in good health. The nucleotides read TGCGCCAGCAGCTTGGCGGGGGACCGGGAGTATTTT. Translation gives CASSLAGDREYF.